These 8 T cell receptor beta chains originate from one sample sequenced in a study of monozygotic twins with inflammatory bowel disease. TCRdb reprocessed the 5' RACE reads, keeping one entry per CDR3 protein, no DNA. Here the sample table reports more than 300,000 distinct CDR3 sequences. Material: blood. These receptors were taken from a human donor with ulcerative colitis or Crohn's disease, or a healthy co-twin of an affected twin (not recorded which).

The rearrangement joins TRBV7-9 to TRBJ2-5. CDR3 size: 14 residues. Germline V gene data show CDR1 as SEHNR and CDR2 as FQNEAQ (reference sequence). CDR3 loop: CASSLSEYQETQYF.

The chain uses TRBV12-3 or TRBV12-4 and TRBJ1-6. The CDR3 contains 13 residues. The CDR3 loop is CASSLQVVSPLHF.

The rearrangement links TRBV25-1 to TRBJ1-5. The length of the CDR3 is 14 residues. The germline CDR1 and CDR2 sequences are MGHDK and SYGVNS. CDR3 protein: CASSAGRVNQPQHF. Filled out from reference TRBV25-1 and TRBJ1-5, the complete variable domain reads EADIYQTPRYLVIGTGKKITLECSQTMGHDKMYWYQQDPGMELHLIHYSYGVNSTEKGDLSSESTVSRIRTEHFPLTLESARPSHTSQYLCASSAGRVNQPQHFGDGTRLSIL.

This chain connects TRBV12-3 or TRBV12-4 to TRBJ1-1; TCRdb's assignment of TRBD1 cannot be checked, as there is no DNA. CDR3 length equals 15 residues. The CDR3 here is CASSRDARGTTEAFF.

The chain combines TRBV28 with TRBJ2-5; TCRdb returns TRBD1, unconfirmable since there is no DNA. The CDR3 covers 14 residues. Per the germline V gene, CDR1 is MDHEN and CDR2 is SYDVKM. CDR3: CASQTGTNQETQYF.

This sequence joins TRBV12-3 or TRBV12-4 and TRBJ1-2. The CDR3 is 14 residues long. CDR3 protein: CASSLRQGPYGYTF.

The rearrangement links TRBV24-1 to TRBJ2-2. The CDR3 is made up of 14 amino acids. Looked up from germline, CDR1 is KGHDR and CDR2 is SFDVKD. CDR3 residues: CAGSDTTNTGELFF.

This chain uses TRBV12-3 or TRBV12-4 with TRBJ1-2. This CDR3 comprises 16 residues. CDR3 loop: CASSLFGRVGNYGYTF.